This passage covers 29 T cell receptor beta chains from one sample sequenced in a study of T cell responses to AZD1222 COVID-19 vaccine. Some clones are missing from TCRdb's copy, which holds only in-frame ones; the method was immunoSEQ multiplex PCR. The data show fewer than 110,000 clones, approximately 90% seen once. This specimen consisted of peripheral blood, obtained on day 0 of AZD1222 vaccination. The receptors shown here come from an adult in good health.

The rearrangement links TRBV6-5 to TRBJ1-5; D gene ambiguous. Per germline, CDR1 MNHEY and CDR2 SVGAGI. The CDR3 is 13 residues long. V gave up 7 bases and J gave up 4 bases, with 11 bases separating them. As DNA, the CDR3 is TGTGCCAGCACTGGGGTCGGAAATCAGCCCCAGCATTTT. Its translation: CASTGVGNQPQHF.

This chain uses TRBV6-6 with TRBJ1-4; no clear D gene. This CDR3 has 14 residues. Trimming removed 4 bases at V and 7 bases at J, with 13 bases between. Looked up from germline, CDR1 is MNHNY and CDR2 is SVGAGI (reference sequence). The CDR3 DNA sequence: TGTGCCAGCAGTTGGGCCCCCCGGGGTGAAAAACTGTTTTTT. Its translation: CASSWAPRGEKLFF.

V usage is TRBV2 and J usage is TRBJ1-5; a possible D gene is TRBD1 (5 bases). CDR3 length: 14 residues. Trimming took off 9 bases at V and 1 base at J, with 13 bases between the two ends. Germline V gene lookup returns CDR1 SNHLY and CDR2 FYNNEI. In nucleotides, the CDR3 is TGTGCCAGTCGGAGAGGGGCGAGCAATCAGCCCCAGCATTTT. Its translation: CASRRGASNQPQHF.

The genes are TRBV13 and TRBJ2-2, with a possible D match to TRBD2 (6 bases). CDR3 length: 17 residues. Between the trimmed V and J ends, which lost 3 bases and 4 bases, there was a span of 18 bases. The germline V gene has CDR1 PRHDT and CDR2 FYEKMQ (reference sequence). CDR3 protein: CASSFQRLERITGELFF. CDR3 DNA: TGTGCCAGCAGCTTCCAACGACTAGAAAGAATCACCGGGGAGCTGTTTTTT.

The chain uses TRBV7-2 and TRBJ2-1; the D call may be TRBD1 or TRBD2 (5 bases each). Germline V lookup: CDR1 SGHTA, CDR2 FQGNSA. V was clipped by 4 bases and J by 9 bases, with 19 bases between them. CDR3 length: 15 residues. Here the CDR3 reads CASSSTLQGRGEQFF. CDR3 in DNA: TGTGCCAGCAGCTCGACACTTCAGGGACGCGGTGAGCAGTTCTTC.

This clone has just a few counts. The CDR3 coding sequence is TGTGCCAGCAGCCGAACGGGGACCATGAACACTGAAGCTTTCTTT. Residues: CASSRTGTMNTEAFF. The chain employs TRBV13 and TRBJ1-1; D may be TRBD1 (5 bases). Per the germline V gene, CDR1 is PRHDT and CDR2 is FYEKMQ (reference sequence). The CDR3 extends over 15 amino acids. V lost 5 bases to trimming and J lost 0 bases, with 13 bases between them.

The V gene is TRBV4-3, the J gene TRBJ1-2, with 8 nucleotides matching TRBD1. V was clipped by 0 bases and J by 6 bases; unmatched bases: 3. CDR1 is LGHNA, CDR2 YSLEER, per germline. The CDR3 covers 14 residues. CDR3 in DNA: TGCGCCAGCAGCCAAGATAGGACAGGGAATGGCTACACCTTC. Translating it yields CASSQDRTGNGYTF.

The chain couples TRBV5-5 to TRBJ1-2; TRBD1 might be the D (5 bases). Trimming left V 4 bases short and J 3 bases short, with 13 bases between. The CDR3 is 14 amino acids. Germline V gene sequence: CDR1 SGHKS, CDR2 YYEKEE (reference sequence). DNA for the CDR3: TGTGCCAGCAGCGCGGAGGGGAGTGACTATGGCTACACCTTC. As protein: CASSAEGSDYGYTF.

The chain combines TRBV7-8 with TRBJ2-7, with D possibly TRBD1 on 6 matching bases. This CDR3 has 17 amino acids. CDR1 SGHVS and CDR2 FQNEAQ come from the germline V gene. The V end lost 3 bases, the J end lost 1 base, and 19 bases lay between the germline ends. The CDR3 nucleotides are TGTGCCAGCAGCTTCCTGGACAGTCGAAGTCTTTCCTACGAGCAGTACTTC. Translating it yields CASSFLDSRSLSYEQYF.

The V and J genes are TRBV14 and TRBJ2-3; possibly TRBD2 for D (6 bases). Trimming stripped 7 bases from V and 2 bases from J, with 10 bases between. This CDR3 comprises 13 residues. Per the germline V gene, CDR1 is SGHDN and CDR2 is FVKESK. The CDR3 nucleotides read TGTGCCAGCACCAAGGACTACACAGATACGCAGTATTTT. It codes for CASTKDYTDTQYF.

The chain links TRBV27 to TRBJ1-5; D unresolved. The CDR3 sequence is 15 residues long. V lost 3 bases and J lost 4, with 13 bases in between. CDR1 and CDR2 (germline): MNHEY, SMNVEV (reference sequence). CDR3 residues: CASSLSYSPNQPQHF. The CDR3 region has the DNA TGTGCCAGCAGTTTGTCCTATTCCCCGAATCAGCCCCAGCATTTT.

This chain uses TRBV30 with TRBJ1-1, with no clear D. The germline CDR1 and CDR2 sequences are GTSNPN and SVGIG (reference sequence). There are 13 residues in the CDR3. V lost 2 bases and J lost 7, with 14 bases in between. CDR3 DNA sequence: TGTGCCTGGAGTACCCCTCCCGGCGGTGAAGCTTTCTTT. It translates to CAWSTPPGGEAFF.

J is TRBJ2-1 and V is TRBV7-3; TRBD1 aligns across 9 bases. The germline gives CDR1 SGHTA, CDR2 FQGTGA. CDR3 length: 17 residues. After removal of 4 bases from V and 6 bases from J, the junction contained 13 bases not matched to a gene. Written as DNA, the CDR3 is TGTGCCAGCAGCTCCCAGGGGGGACAGGGAAATGGCAATGAGCAGTTCTTC. Protein product: CASSSQGGQGNGNEQFF.

This chain connects TRBV6-2 or TRBV6-3 to TRBJ2-1; D unclear. V was pared by 4 bases and J by 0 bases, with 10 bases between. The CDR3 spans 15 residues. Germline V CDR1 and CDR2: MNHEY, SVGEGT. The CDR3 DNA reads as TGTGCCAGCAGTTCGCCCTCTAGCTCCTACAATGAGCAGTTCTTC. Protein: CASSSPSSSYNEQFF.

CDR3: CASSQAFDAHKGFAGNTIYF. The DNA of the CDR3 is TGTGCCAGCAGCCAAGCGTTCGACGCGCATAAGGGTTTTGCTGGAAACACCATATATTTT. The V gene is TRBV3-1 (or the pseudogene TRBV3-2), the J gene TRBJ1-3; D is unresolved. V was cut by 1 base and J by 2 bases, with 24 bases left in between. This CDR3 has 20 amino acids. The germline CDR1 and CDR2 sequences are LGHDT and YNNKEL (reference sequence).

This chain joins TRBV5-6 and TRBJ1-2; D is undetermined. The CDR3 is 12 amino acids. V shed 2 bases and J shed 7 bases, with 9 bases lying between them. The germline CDR1 and CDR2 sequences are SGHDT and YYEEEE. The CDR3 loop is CASSFGQIGYTF. CDR3 nucleotides: TGTGCCAGCAGCTTCGGTCAGATTGGCTACACCTTC.

CDR3 coding DNA: TGCGCCAGCAGCCAAGGGACTTTAGGGAGGGAGCTGTTTTTT. Its translation: CASSQGTLGRELFF. This sequence joins TRBV4-3 and TRBJ2-2; D may be TRBD2 (5 bases). The germline V gene has CDR1 LGHNA and CDR2 YSLEER. Trimming pared 1 base from V and 9 bases from J, leaving 12 bases between. This CDR3 is built from 14 residues.

The V and J genes are TRBV30 and TRBJ2-3; 8 nucleotides match TRBD2. The CDR3 has 13 amino acids. Trimming removed 2 bases from V and 6 bases from J; junction bases left unmatched: 4. Looked up from germline, CDR1 is GTSNPN and CDR2 is SVGIG (reference sequence). The CDR3 region is CAWSMREADTQYF. The CDR3 nucleotides are TGTGCCTGGAGTATGCGGGAGGCCGATACGCAGTATTTT.

The chain links TRBV5-4 to TRBJ1-1; D ambiguous. Per the germline V gene, CDR1 is SGHNT and CDR2 is YYREEE (reference sequence). The CDR3 extends over 13 amino acids. Trimming removed 2 bases at V and 1 base at J, with 6 bases between. The CDR3 here is CASSFLTNTEAFF. For the CDR3, the DNA is TGTGCCAGCAGCTTTTTGACGAACACTGAAGCTTTCTTT.

This chain links TRBV19 with TRBJ2-7, with 7 bases aligning to TRBD2. The J segment lost 6 bases and the V segment lost 5 bases, leaving 7 bases of the junction unmatched. The CDR3 covers 13 residues. Per the germline V gene, CDR1 is LNHDA and CDR2 is SQIVND (reference sequence). The CDR3: CASSEMGGSEQYF. CDR3 coding DNA: TGTGCCAGTAGTGAGATGGGGGGGTCCGAGCAGTACTTC.

The V gene is TRBV5-4, the J gene TRBJ2-3; no clear D gene. Germline CDR1 reads SGHNT; CDR2 reads YYREEE (reference sequence). Deletions cut 4 bases from V and 5 bases from J, with 11 bases between. The CDR3 runs to 13 residues. The CDR3 protein is CASSRATVDTQYF. As DNA, the CDR3 is TGTGCCAGCAGCCGAGCGACGGTAGATACGCAGTATTTT.

In this sample, this clone turned up once. This sequence joins TRBV7-3 and TRBJ2-5; 9 bases fit TRBD2. There are 17 residues in the CDR3. CDR1 SGHTA and CDR2 FQGTGA come from the germline V gene. J lost 4 bases, V lost 5 bases, and 14 bases had no gene match. The CDR3 DNA follows: TGTGCCAGCAGCCCACTGGGGTGGCGGGGGGGCTCAGAGACCCAGTACTTC. Its translation: CASSPLGWRGGSETQYF.

The V gene is TRBV13, the J gene TRBJ2-7, with D perhaps matching TRBD1 (5 bases). Germline lookup yields CDR1 PRHDT and CDR2 FYEKMQ (reference sequence). V was trimmed by 2 bases and J by 6 bases, leaving 20 bases between them. The CDR3 is made up of 16 amino acids. CDR3 residues: CASSLFSTVINLEQYF. For the CDR3, the DNA is TGTGCCAGCAGCTTATTTTCGACAGTCATTAACCTCGAGCAGTACTTC.

This chain connects TRBV4-2 to TRBJ1-2; TRBD1 aligns across 11 bases. CDR1 and CDR2 (germline): LGHNA, YNFKEQ. This CDR3 has 18 residues. With 4 bases clipped from V and 6 bases from J, the junction kept 16 bases outside the gene matches. The CDR3 spells CASSPSGFMGQGGHGYTF. For the CDR3, the DNA is TGTGCCAGCAGCCCCTCCGGGTTTATGGGACAGGGGGGGCATGGCTACACCTTC.

The rearrangement links TRBV6-5 to TRBJ1-6; D is uncertain. This CDR3 spans 15 amino acids. V was trimmed by 0 bases and J by 10 bases, leaving 13 bases between them. CDR1 is MNHEY, CDR2 SVGAGI, per germline. The CDR3 loop reads CASSYSGYVVSPLHF. As DNA, the CDR3 is TGTGCCAGCAGTTACTCGGGTTACGTCGTCTCACCCCTCCACTTT.

The chain has TRBV7-3 and TRBJ2-1; no firm D call. Germline CDR1 and CDR2: SGHTA and FQGTGA. This CDR3 has 15 residues. Trimming left V 5 bases short and J 2 bases short, with 13 bases between. The CDR3, as DNA: TGTGCCAGCAGCCCCCTTCACTCCCCCTACAATGAGCAGTTCTTC. It yields the protein CASSPLHSPYNEQFF. Full variable domain (remainder filled in from reference TRBV7-3 and TRBJ2-1): GAGVSQTPSNKVTEKGKYVELRCDPISGHTALYWYRQSLGQGPEFLIYFQGTGAADDSGLPNDRFFAVRPEGSVSTLKIQRTERGDSAVYLCASSPLHSPYNEQFFGPGTRLTVL.

The chain recombines TRBV6-5 with TRBJ1-2, with a weak D call TRBD1 (5 bases). The germline V gene has CDR1 MNHEY and CDR2 SVGAGI. The ends were cut back, 2 bases at V and 2 bases at J, with 6 bases in the middle. The CDR3 is made up of 13 amino acids. The CDR3 nucleotides read TGTGCCAGCAGTTACAGACAGAACTATGGCTACACCTTC. This gives the protein CASSYRQNYGYTF.

This chain links TRBV6-5 with TRBJ1-2; 10 bases are a match to TRBD1. This CDR3 contains 14 residues. CDR1 and CDR2 from the germline V gene are MNHEY and SVGAGI. V lost 7 bases to trimming and J lost 5 bases; unmatched junction nucleotides: 7. CDR3: CASTRDRGGYGYTF. CDR3 sequence (DNA): TGTGCCAGCACCCGGGACAGGGGAGGATATGGCTACACCTTC.

The V gene is TRBV21-1, the J gene TRBJ2-3. TRBV21-1 represents a pseudogene. The CDR3 runs 14 residues. The CDR3 DNA reads as TGTGCCAGCAAAACGGGCCAGGGCACAGATACGCAGTATTTT. This sequence encodes CASKTGQGTDTQYF.